One sample yielded the 8 T cell receptor beta chains listed below, sequenced in a study of blood T cell repertoires in COVID-19. This table comes from immunoSEQ multiplex PCR, and its TCRdb copy is limited to in-frame clones, with some not included. Of roughly 200,000 clones listed, about nine tenths are singletons. The sequenced sample was PBMCs or T cells enriched from blood (not recorded which). These TCRs come from a woman in her thirties or forties with acute COVID-19.

The chain is built from TRBV7-9 and TRBJ2-1; no reliable D call. Trimming shortened V by 5 bases and J by 6 bases, and 20 bases separated the two germline ends. Germline V lookup: CDR1 SEHNR, CDR2 FQNEAQ (reference sequence). The CDR3 is 16 residues long. CDR3 loop: CASSIREAEASNEQFF. The CDR3 DNA reads as TGTGCCAGCAGCATTAGAGAGGCGGAAGCGTCCAATGAGCAGTTCTTC.

V is TRBV11-2 and J is TRBJ2-7, with D perhaps TRBD1 (6 bases). Germline-derived CDR1 and CDR2 are SGHAT and FQNNGV. This CDR3 comprises 15 residues. Trimming took off 5 bases at V and 5 bases at J, with 19 bases between the two ends. The CDR3 is CASSTHRDTRDEQYV. DNA for the CDR3: TGTGCCAGCAGCACCCACCGGGACACGCGGGACGAGCAGTACGTC.

The DNA for the CDR3 is TGTGCCACCAGTGCCCTAGAGAACACTGAAGCTTTCTTT. This translates into CATSALENTEAFF. This chain links TRBV24-1 with TRBJ1-1, with D uncertain. CDR1 is KGHDR and CDR2 is SFDVKD in the germline V gene. The V end was cut by 5 bases, the J end by 1 base, with 7 bases between. The CDR3 runs 13 residues.

The rearrangement joins TRBV5-6 to TRBJ1-2; tentatively, D is TRBD1 (6 bases). This CDR3 is built from 12 residues. Germline values: CDR1 SGHDT, CDR2 YYEEEE. V was trimmed by 8 bases and J by 1 base, leaving 9 bases between them. DNA for the CDR3: TGTGCCAGTAGGACAGTTAACTATGGCTACACCTTC. It specifies CASRTVNYGYTF.

The chain is built from TRBV28 and TRBJ1-1; 9 nucleotides match TRBD1. Per the germline V gene, CDR1 is MDHEN and CDR2 is SYDVKM. Germline trimming cut 7 bases from V and 1 base from J; bases unmatched to any gene: 10. The length of the CDR3 is 16 residues. The CDR3 DNA follows: TGTGCCAGCACTTCGAGTTTGGGACAGGGGAACACTGAAGCTTTCTTT. Its protein is CASTSSLGQGNTEAFF.

The chain couples TRBV10-1 to TRBJ2-1; 9 positions agree with TRBD2. From germline, CDR1 is WNHNN and CDR2 SYGVQD (reference sequence). The CDR3 covers 16 residues. The V gene end was trimmed by 2 bases and the J gene end by 6 bases; junction bases not matched to a gene: 8. Here the CDR3 reads CASSENAGGPLNEQFF. CDR3 sequence (DNA): TGCGCCAGCAGTGAGAATGCGGGGGGGCCTCTCAATGAGCAGTTCTTC.

The V and J genes are TRBV9 and TRBJ1-2; 7 bases match TRBD1. V was clipped by 3 bases and J by 3 bases; unmatched bases: 11. The CDR3 spans 16 residues. Germline V gives CDR1 SGDLS, CDR2 YYNGEE. The CDR3 is CASSAFRTGAHYGYTF. As DNA, the CDR3 is TGTGCCAGCAGCGCATTTAGGACAGGAGCACACTATGGCTACACCTTC.

This chain uses TRBV27 with TRBJ1-1; D unclear. Germline V lookup: CDR1 MNHEY, CDR2 SMNVEV (reference sequence). This CDR3 spans 15 amino acids. The V and J ends lost 2 bases and 0 bases respectively, with 10 bases between them. Written as DNA, the CDR3 is TGTGCCAGCAGTTTAAGCTGGGAGCTGAACACTGAAGCTTTCTTT. The encoded protein is CASSLSWELNTEAFF.